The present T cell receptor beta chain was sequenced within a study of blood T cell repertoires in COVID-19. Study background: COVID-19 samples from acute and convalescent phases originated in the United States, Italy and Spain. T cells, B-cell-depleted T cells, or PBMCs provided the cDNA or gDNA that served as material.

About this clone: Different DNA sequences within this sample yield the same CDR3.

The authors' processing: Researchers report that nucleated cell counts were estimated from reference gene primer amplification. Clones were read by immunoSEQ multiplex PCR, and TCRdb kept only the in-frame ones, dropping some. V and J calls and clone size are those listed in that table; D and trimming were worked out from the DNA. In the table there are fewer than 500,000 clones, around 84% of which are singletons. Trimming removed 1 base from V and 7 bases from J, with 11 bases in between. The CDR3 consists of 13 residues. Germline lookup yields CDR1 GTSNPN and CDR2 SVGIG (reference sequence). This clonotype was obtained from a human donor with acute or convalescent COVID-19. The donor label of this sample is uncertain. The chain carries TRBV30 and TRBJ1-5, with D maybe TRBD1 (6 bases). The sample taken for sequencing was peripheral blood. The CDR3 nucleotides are TGTGCCTGGAGTGGGGGGGGCGGACAGCCCCAGCATTTT. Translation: CAWSGGGGQPQHF. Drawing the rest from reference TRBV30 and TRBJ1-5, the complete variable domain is SQTIHQWPATLVQPVGSPLSLECTVEGTSNPNLYWYRQAAGRGLQLLFYSVGIGQISSEVPQNLSASRPQDRQFILSSKKLLLSDSGFYLCAWSGGGGQPQHFGDGTRLSIL.